Below, one T cell receptor (beta chain) is given with its context. The target antigen is unknown. This record comes from a study of beta chain features in type 1 diabetes. The investigators reverse transcribed all of the isolated RNA, so they sequenced expressed TCRB transcripts. The average read count of naive, central memory and regulatory T cell samples was approximately 3.5 million. The protocol was immunoSEQ multiplex PCR, while the TCRdb copy is restricted to in-frame clones and leaves out a portion. The repertoire holds more than 300,000 clones, over 12% seen once, with approximately 0.019% in the top ten. Only one heparinised blood draw was taken per donor, and its volume averaged roughly 120 mL. Study-wide findings and caveats: HLA influence on TCRB rearrangement stayed unresolved here. In comparison with healthy donors, patients had naive, central memory and Treg TCRB repertoires that appeared more similar.

Unmatched junction bases numbered 6, after V lost 0 bases and J lost 12 bases. This CDR3 is built from 12 residues. Germline loops: CDR1 GTSNPN, CDR2 SVGIG (reference sequence). Sample: naive CD4+ T cells from blood. The TCR originated in a woman aged 18-29 years in good health. The rearrangement uses TRBV30 and TRBJ1-1; 8 bases map to TRBD1. CDR3 nucleotides: TGTGCCTGGAGTGTAGGGGACAGGCAGTCTTTCTTT. Translated, it gives CAWSVGDRQSFF.